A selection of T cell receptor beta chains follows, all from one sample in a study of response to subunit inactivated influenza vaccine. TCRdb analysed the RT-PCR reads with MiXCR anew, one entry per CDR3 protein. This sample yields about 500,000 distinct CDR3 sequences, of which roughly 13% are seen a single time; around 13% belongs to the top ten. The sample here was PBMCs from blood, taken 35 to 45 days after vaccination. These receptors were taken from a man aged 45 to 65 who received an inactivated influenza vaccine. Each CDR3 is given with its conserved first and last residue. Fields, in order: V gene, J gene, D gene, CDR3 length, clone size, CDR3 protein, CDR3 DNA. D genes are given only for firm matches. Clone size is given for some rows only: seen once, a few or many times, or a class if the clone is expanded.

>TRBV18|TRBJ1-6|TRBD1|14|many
CASSPGQYNSPLHF
TGCGCCAGCAGCCCGGGACAGTATAATTCACCCCTCCACTTT
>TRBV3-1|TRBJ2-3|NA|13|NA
CASSQVPSNTQYF
TGTGCCAGCAGCCAAGTCCCGTCCAATACGCAGTATTTT
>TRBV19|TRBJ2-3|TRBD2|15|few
CASSPVAGDLDTQYF
TGTGCCAGTAGTCCCGTAGCGGGAGATTTGGATACGCAGTATTTT
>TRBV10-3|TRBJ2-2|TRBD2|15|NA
CAIGGSSGYTGELFF
TGTGCCATCGGCGGGAGTAGCGGCTACACCGGGGAGCTGTTTTTT
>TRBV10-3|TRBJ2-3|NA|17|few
CAISARGPGSYTDTQYF
TGTGCCATCAGTGCGCGGGGCCCCGGGTCGTACACAGATACGCAGTATTTT
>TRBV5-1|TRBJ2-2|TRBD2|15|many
CASSLAVAGTGELFF
TGCGCCAGCAGCCTGGCGGTAGCGGGCACCGGGGAGCTGTTTTTT
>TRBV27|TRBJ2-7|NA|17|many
CASSPATHSGIPYEQYF
TGTGCCAGCAGTCCTGCCACCCATAGCGGTATCCCCTACGAGCAGTACTTC
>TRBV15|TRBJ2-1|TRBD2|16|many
CATSSFRGRGYNEQFF
TGTGCCACCAGCAGCTTTCGCGGGAGGGGGTACAATGAGCAGTTCTTC
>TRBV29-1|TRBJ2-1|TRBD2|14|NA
CSVVSGSSYNEQFF
TGCAGCGTTGTTAGCGGGAGCTCCTACAATGAGCAGTTCTTC
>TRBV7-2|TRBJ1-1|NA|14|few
CASSLLSGYTEAFF
TGTGCCAGCAGCTTACTCTCTGGGTACACTGAAGCTTTCTTT
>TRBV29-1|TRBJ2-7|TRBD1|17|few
CSVMGGVGDRSAYEQYF
TGCAGCGTCATGGGAGGCGTAGGGGACAGGTCCGCCTACGAGCAGTACTTC
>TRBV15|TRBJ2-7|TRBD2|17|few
CATSRDYPEAGEYEQYF
TGTGCCACCAGCAGAGATTATCCGGAAGCGGGAGAATACGAGCAGTACTTC
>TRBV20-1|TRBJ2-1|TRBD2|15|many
CSARDFGTSDNEQFF
TGCAGTGCTAGAGATTTTGGGACTAGCGACAATGAGCAGTTCTTC
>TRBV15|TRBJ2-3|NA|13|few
CATQKTDTDTQYF
TGTGCCACCCAGAAGACAGACACAGATACGCAGTATTTT
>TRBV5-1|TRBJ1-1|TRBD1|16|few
CASSLGQTGGSTEAFF
TGCGCCAGCAGCTTGGGTCAGACAGGGGGGAGCACTGAAGCTTTCTTT
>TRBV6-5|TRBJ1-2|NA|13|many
CASSYGRVYGYTF
TGTGCCAGCAGTTACGGCAGAGTCTATGGCTACACCTTC
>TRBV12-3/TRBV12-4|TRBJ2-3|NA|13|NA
CASEPPSTDTQYF
TGTGCCAGCGAACCCCCGTCCACAGATACGCAGTATTTT
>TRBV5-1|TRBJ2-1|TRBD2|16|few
CASSSWGGNSYNEQFF
TGCGCCAGCAGCTCGTGGGGGGGGAACTCCTACAATGAGCAGTTCTTC
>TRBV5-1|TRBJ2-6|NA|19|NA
CASSPLDLTAYSGANVLTF
TGCGCCAGCAGCCCCCTAGATCTGACAGCTTACTCTGGGGCCAACGTCCTGACTTTC
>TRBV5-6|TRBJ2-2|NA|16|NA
CASSFRLAGSTGELFF
TGTGCCAGCAGCTTCAGGTTGGCAGGGTCGACCGGGGAGCTGTTTTTT
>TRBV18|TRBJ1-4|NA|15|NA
CASSPPTSGVEKLFF
TGTGCCAGCTCACCACCCACGTCAGGGGTTGAAAAACTGTTTTTT
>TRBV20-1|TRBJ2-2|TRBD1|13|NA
CSAWRDRAGELFF
TGCAGTGCTTGGAGGGACAGGGCCGGGGAGCTGTTTTTT
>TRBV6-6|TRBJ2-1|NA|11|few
CASTLGALWFF
TGTGCCAGCACCCTAGGTGCCCTGTGGTTCTTC
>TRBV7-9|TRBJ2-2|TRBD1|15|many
CASSDRDRGIGELFF
TGTGCCAGCAGCGACCGGGACAGGGGTATCGGGGAGCTGTTTTTT
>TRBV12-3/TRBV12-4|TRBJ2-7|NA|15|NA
CASSLSPAGRHEQYF
TGTGCCAGCAGTTTATCCCCCGCAGGGCGGCACGAGCAGTACTTC
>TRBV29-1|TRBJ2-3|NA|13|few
CSVGGIITDTQYF
TGCAGCGTGGGTGGGATAATCACAGATACGCAGTATTTT
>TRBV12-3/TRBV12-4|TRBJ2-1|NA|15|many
CASSTTGSSYNEQFF
TGTGCCAGCAGTACCACAGGGAGCTCCTACAATGAGCAGTTCTTC
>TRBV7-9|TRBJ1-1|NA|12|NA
CASSLVAAEAFF
TGTGCCAGCAGCTTAGTTGCAGCTGAAGCTTTCTTT
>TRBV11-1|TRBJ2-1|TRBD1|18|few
CASSGWGTGGMSYNEQFF
TGTGCCAGCAGCGGGTGGGGGACAGGGGGCATGTCCTACAATGAGCAGTTCTTC
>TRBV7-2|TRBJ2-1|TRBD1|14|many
CASSRLQGDNEQFF
TGTGCCAGCAGCCGGTTACAGGGGGACAATGAGCAGTTCTTC
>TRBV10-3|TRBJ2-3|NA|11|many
CATQGSDTQYF
TGTGCCACACAGGGCTCAGATACGCAGTATTTT
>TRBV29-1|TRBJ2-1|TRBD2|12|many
CSVVAGGPPQFF
TGCAGCGTTGTAGCGGGAGGACCTCCGCAGTTCTTC
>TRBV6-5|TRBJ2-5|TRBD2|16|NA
CASSYSALAGKETQYF
TGTGCCAGCAGTTACTCGGCACTAGCGGGGAAAGAGACCCAGTACTTC
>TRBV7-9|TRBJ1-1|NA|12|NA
CASSPLNTEAFF
TGTGCCAGCAGCCCCTTGAACACTGAAGCTTTCTTT
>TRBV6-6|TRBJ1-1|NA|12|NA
CASSQGGAEAFF
TGTGCCAGCAGCCAAGGAGGCGCTGAAGCTTTCTTT
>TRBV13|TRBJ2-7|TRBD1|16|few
CASSSVTGIGPNEQYF
TGTGCCAGCAGCTCAGTGACAGGGATCGGCCCTAACGAGCAGTACTTC
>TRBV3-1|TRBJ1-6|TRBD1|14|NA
CASSQRQGDSPLHF
TGTGCCAGCAGCCAGCGACAGGGGGATTCACCCCTCCACTTT
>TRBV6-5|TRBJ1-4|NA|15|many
CASSYMGGIGEKLFF
TGTGCCAGCAGTTACATGGGGGGCATCGGTGAAAAACTGTTTTTT
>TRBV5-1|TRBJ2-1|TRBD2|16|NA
CASRASGVPQGNEQFF
TGCGCCAGCAGGGCTAGCGGGGTCCCCCAAGGGAATGAGCAGTTCTTC
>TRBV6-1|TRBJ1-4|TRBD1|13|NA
CASGRDSPVQLFF
TGTGCCAGCGGCCGGGACAGCCCCGTTCAACTGTTTTTT
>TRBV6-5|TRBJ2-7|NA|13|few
CASSYGHTYEQYF
TGTGCCAGCAGTTACGGACATACCTACGAGCAGTACTTC
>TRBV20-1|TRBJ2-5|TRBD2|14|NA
CSAREEGTSGTQYF
TGCAGTGCTAGAGAGGAGGGGACTAGCGGGACCCAGTACTTC
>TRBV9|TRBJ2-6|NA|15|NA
CASSVGVSGANVLTF
TGTGCCAGCAGCGTAGGCGTCTCTGGGGCCAACGTCCTGACTTTC
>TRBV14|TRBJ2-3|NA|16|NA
CASSQMRDTSTDTQYF
TGTGCCAGCAGCCAAATGCGGGACACTAGCACAGATACGCAGTATTTT
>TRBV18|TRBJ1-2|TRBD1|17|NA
CASSPRDRLFVNYGYTF
TGTGCCAGCTCACCCCGGGACAGACTATTCGTCAACTATGGCTACACCTTC